This T cell receptor beta chain came from a study of T cells in localized non-small cell lung cancer. Assay: immunoSEQ multiplex PCR; the TCRdb copy retains only in-frame clones and omits some. The data contain 25,000 to 35,000 clones, 80% of them seen just once; the ten biggest clones take up 15% to 20%. Trimming pared 4 bases from V and 7 bases from J, leaving 17 bases between. Per germline, CDR1 MNHEY and CDR2 SMNVEV (reference sequence). The CDR3 has 14 residues. This receptor was taken from a male donor older than 55 with stage III squamous cell lung carcinoma. The chain combines TRBV27 with TRBJ2-7; D perhaps matches TRBD2 (5 bases). Specimen: peripheral blood, collected before any cancer treatment. The CDR3 sequence: CASSSLTGNREQYF. For the CDR3, the DNA is TGTGCCAGCAGTTCCCTCACGGGGAATAGGGAGCAGTACTTC.